This TCR beta chain was documented in a study of blood T cell repertoires in COVID-19. Measured with immunoSEQ multiplex PCR; TCRdb has only the in-frame clones, and not every one. The sample consists of around 300,000 clones, 88% of them appearing once. This CDR3 is 13 amino acids long. With 8 bases removed from V and 2 bases from J, the gap between germline ends came to 12 bases. Germline V gene lookup returns CDR1 KGHSH and CDR2 LQKENI. The chain combines TRBV18 with TRBJ2-5; D gene ambiguous. Sequencing was carried out using PBMCs or T cells enriched from blood (not recorded which). The sequence was obtained from a woman aged 50 to 60 who had recovered from COVID-19. The CDR3 bases are TGTGCCAGCACTCCCACACTACAAGAGACCCAGTACTTC. Its protein product is CASTPTLQETQYF.